Following are 2 T cell receptor beta chains from one sample sequenced in a study of blood T cell repertoires in COVID-19. Sequenced by immunoSEQ multiplex PCR; TCRdb stores in-frame clones only, minus some. Of about 400,000 clones in the sample, roughly 87% were seen once. The source material was PBMCs or T cells enriched from blood (not recorded which). These receptors all come from a woman aged 40 to 50 with acute COVID-19.

The chain employs TRBV11-3 and TRBJ2-1; no clear D. This CDR3 is 16 amino acids long. Germline CDR1 SGHNT, CDR2 YENEEA. V lost 2 bases and J lost 1, with 12 bases in between. CDR3 residues: CASSLHGSVSYNEQFF. DNA of the CDR3: TGTGCCAGCAGCTTACACGGTTCGGTATCCTACAATGAGCAGTTCTTC.

The CDR3 spells CASRDRGKNYEQYF. The DNA of the CDR3 is TGTGCCAGTAGGGACCGGGGGAAAAACTACGAGCAGTACTTC. The rearrangement joins TRBV19 to TRBJ2-7, with D possibly TRBD2 on 6 matching bases. CDR1 and CDR2 from the germline V gene are LNHDA and SQIVND (reference sequence). Trimming stripped 6 bases from V and 3 bases from J, with 15 bases between. This CDR3 region has 14 residues.